This T cell receptor (beta chain) was obtained from a study of T cells in Graves' hyperthyroidism and ophthalmopathy. The CDR3 loop spans 14 amino acids. V gave up 5 bases and J gave up 9 bases, with 17 bases separating them. Amplification yielded TCR beta CDR3 regions, with RNA transcripts as the source. The HTBI set primed first-round TCR CDR3 RT-PCR. From the multiplex PCR reads, TCRdb called clonotypes with MiXCR, one entry per CDR3 protein. This repertoire shows about 260,000 distinct CDR3 sequences, approximately 23% found once; its top ten account for around 64%. This clonotype was observed at least ten times. Its target is unknown. Researchers barred patients who had uncontrolled infection, other autoimmune disease, pregnancy or lactation. Findings and limits, study-wide: Most clonotypes that expanded in the thyroid above 0.001 also showed up in blood.

The source is a man between 25 and 39 years old with Graves' ophthalmopathy. The chain links TRBV12-3 or TRBV12-4 to TRBJ1-5, with unresolved D. The sequencing input was blood. CDR3 sequence: CASSQDGPQGPQHF. CDR3 in DNA: TGTGCCAGCAGTCAAGACGGTCCCCAAGGGCCCCAGCATTTT.